This T cell receptor (beta chain) was retrieved from a study of T cell changes during pregnancy in multiple sclerosis. Germline CDR1 is SGHTA and CDR2 is FQGTGA. This CDR3 is built from 16 residues. After removal of 5 bases from V and 4 bases from J, the junction contained 13 bases not matched to a gene. Assay used: immunoSEQ multiplex PCR; TCRdb lists only in-frame clones, some missing. The sample contains 60,000 to 70,000 clones, approximately 93% of which appear only once. This sequence joins TRBV7-3 and TRBJ2-5; TRBD1 aligns across 7 bases. Here the sequenced sample was peripheral blood, taken in the second trimester of pregnancy. The sequence was collected from a female donor with multiple sclerosis, enrolled in a pregnancy study. The CDR3 loop is CASSPTAGGPTETQYF. For the CDR3, the DNA is TGTGCCAGCAGCCCTACCGCAGGGGGTCCGACAGAGACCCAGTACTTC.